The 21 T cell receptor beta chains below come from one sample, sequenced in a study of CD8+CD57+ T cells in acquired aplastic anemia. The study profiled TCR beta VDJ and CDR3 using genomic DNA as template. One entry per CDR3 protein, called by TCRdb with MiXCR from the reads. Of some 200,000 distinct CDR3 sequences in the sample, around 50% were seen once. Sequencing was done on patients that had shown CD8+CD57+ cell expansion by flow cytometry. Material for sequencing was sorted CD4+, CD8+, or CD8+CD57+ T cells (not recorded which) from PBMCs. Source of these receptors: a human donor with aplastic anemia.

Here the CDR3 reads CASSGTSGGREQFF. CDR3 DNA: TGTGCCAGCAGCGGGACTAGCGGGGGGAGGGAGCAGTTCTTC. This sequence joins TRBV7-3 and TRBJ2-1; 15 nucleotides match TRBD2. J gave up 10 bases and V 5 bases, and 3 bases lay outside the gene matches. Germline V gene data show CDR1 as SGHTA and CDR2 as FQGTGA. The CDR3 loop spans 14 amino acids.

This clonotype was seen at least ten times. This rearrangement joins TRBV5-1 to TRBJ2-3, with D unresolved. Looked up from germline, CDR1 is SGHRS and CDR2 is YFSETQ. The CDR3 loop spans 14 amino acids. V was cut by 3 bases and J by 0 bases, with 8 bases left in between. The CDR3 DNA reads TGCGCCAGCAGCTCCGCTCTTAGCACAGATACGCAGTATTTT. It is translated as CASSSALSTDTQYF.

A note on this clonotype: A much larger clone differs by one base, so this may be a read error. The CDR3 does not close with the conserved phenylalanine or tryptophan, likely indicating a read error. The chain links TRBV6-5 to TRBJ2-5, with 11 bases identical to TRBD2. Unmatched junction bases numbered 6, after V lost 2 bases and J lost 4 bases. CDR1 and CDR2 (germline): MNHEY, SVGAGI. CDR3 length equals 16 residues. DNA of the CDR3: TGTGCCAGCAGTTACGCGGATAGCGGGGGGGGAGAGACCCAGTACCTC. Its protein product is CASSYADSGGGETQYL.

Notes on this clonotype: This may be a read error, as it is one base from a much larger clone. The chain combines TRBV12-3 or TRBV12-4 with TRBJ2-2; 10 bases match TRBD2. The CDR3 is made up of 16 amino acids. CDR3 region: CASSLSSGGGTGEPFF. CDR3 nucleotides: TGTGCCAGCAGTTTGTCTAGCGGGGGAGGGACCGGGGAGCCGTTTTTT.

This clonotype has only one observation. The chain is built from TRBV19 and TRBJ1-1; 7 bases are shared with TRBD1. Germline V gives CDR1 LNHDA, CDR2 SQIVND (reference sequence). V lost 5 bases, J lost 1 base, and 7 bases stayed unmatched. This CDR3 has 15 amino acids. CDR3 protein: CASSEEGAENTEAFF. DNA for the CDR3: TGTGCCAGTAGTGAGGAGGGGGCAGAGAACACTGAAGCTTTCTTT.

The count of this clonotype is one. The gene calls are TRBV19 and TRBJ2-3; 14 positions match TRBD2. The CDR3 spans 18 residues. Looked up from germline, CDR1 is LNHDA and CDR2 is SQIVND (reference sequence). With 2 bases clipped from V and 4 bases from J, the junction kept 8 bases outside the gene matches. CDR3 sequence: CASSIPGLAGVGADTQYF. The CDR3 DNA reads TGTGCCAGTAGTATACCGGGACTAGCGGGGGTAGGAGCAGATACGCAGTATTTT.

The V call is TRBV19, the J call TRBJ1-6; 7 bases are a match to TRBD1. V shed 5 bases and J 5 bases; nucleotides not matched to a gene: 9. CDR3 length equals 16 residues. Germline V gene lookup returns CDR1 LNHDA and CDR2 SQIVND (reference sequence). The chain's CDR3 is CASSPRTGYHNSPLHF. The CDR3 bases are TGTGCCAGTAGTCCACGGACAGGATACCATAATTCACCCCTCCACTTT.

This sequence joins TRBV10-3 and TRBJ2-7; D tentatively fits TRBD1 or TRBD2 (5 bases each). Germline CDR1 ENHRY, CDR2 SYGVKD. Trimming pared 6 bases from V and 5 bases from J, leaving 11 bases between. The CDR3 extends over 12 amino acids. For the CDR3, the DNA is TGTGCCATCAGACAGAGGGGCGACGAGCAGTACTTC. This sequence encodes CAIRQRGDEQYF.

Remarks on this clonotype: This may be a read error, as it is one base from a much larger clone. The CDR3 sequence is CASSLGGTDTNYGCTF. CDR3 nucleotide sequence: TGTGCCAGCAGCTTAGGGGGGACAGACACTAACTATGGCTGCACCTTC. The genes are TRBV7-9 and TRBJ1-2; the match to TRBD1 covers 7 bases. This CDR3 spans 16 amino acids. Germline CDR1 is SEHNR and CDR2 is FQNEAQ (reference sequence).

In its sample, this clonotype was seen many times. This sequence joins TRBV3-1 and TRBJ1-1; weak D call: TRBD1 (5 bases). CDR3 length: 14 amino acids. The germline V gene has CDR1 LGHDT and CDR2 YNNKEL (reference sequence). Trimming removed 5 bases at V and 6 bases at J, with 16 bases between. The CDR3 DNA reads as TGTGCCAGCAGCGCCAGGGTAAGAGGGGCTGAAGCTTTCTTT. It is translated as CASSARVRGAEAFF. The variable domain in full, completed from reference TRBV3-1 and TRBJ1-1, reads DTAVSQTPKYLVTQMGNDKSIKCEQNLGHDTMYWYKQDSKKFLKIMFSYNNKELIINETVPNRFSPKSPDKAHLNLHINSLELGDSAVYFCASSARVRGAEAFFGQGTRLTVV.

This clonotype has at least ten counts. The CDR3 nucleotides read TGTGCCAGCAGCGTGAGGGGGACGAGCTCCTATAATTCACCCCTCCACTTT. Translated: CASSVRGTSSYNSPLHF. The chain carries TRBV9 and TRBJ1-6, with D possibly being TRBD1 (6 bases). Trimming removed 2 bases at V and 0 bases at J, with 12 bases between. This CDR3 is built from 17 residues. The germline gives CDR1 SGDLS, CDR2 YYNGEE.

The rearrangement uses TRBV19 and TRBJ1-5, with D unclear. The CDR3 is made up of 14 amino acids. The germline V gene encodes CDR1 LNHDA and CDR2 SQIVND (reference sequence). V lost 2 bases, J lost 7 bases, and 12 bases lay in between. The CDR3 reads CASSILAGRQPQHF. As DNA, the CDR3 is TGTGCCAGTAGTATATTGGCAGGTCGACAGCCCCAGCATTTT.

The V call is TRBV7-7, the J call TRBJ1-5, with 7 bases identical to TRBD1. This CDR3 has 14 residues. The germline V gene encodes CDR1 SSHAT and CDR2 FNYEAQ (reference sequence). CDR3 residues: CASTRDSWNQPQHF. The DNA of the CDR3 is TGTGCTAGTACCCGGGACAGCTGGAATCAGCCCCAGCATTTT.

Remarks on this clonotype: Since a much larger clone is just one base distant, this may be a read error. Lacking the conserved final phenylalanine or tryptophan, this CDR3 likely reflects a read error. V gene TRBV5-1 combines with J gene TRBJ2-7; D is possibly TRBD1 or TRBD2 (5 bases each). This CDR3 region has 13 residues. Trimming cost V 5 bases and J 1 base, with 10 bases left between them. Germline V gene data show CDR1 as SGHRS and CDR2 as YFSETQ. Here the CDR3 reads CASRRDQSYEQYL. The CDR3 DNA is TGCGCCAGCAGACGGGACCAATCCTACGAGCAGTACCTC.

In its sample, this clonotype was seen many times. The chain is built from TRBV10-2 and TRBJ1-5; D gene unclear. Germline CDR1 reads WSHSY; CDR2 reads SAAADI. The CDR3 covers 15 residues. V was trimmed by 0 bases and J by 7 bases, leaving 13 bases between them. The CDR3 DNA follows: TGCGCCAGCAGTGAGTCTCTGGGTGTGGGGCAGCCCCAGCATTTT. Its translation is CASSESLGVGQPQHF.

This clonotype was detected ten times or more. The DNA for the CDR3 is TGTGCCAGCAGTCCCACCGGACAGGGGGCCCCGCGCTACACCTTC. Translating gives CASSPTGQGAPRYTF. This chain joins TRBV6-5 and TRBJ1-2, with TRBD1 matching 11 bases. The length of the CDR3 is 15 residues. Germline loops: CDR1 MNHEY, CDR2 SVGAGI. V lost 5 bases to trimming and J lost 9 bases; unmatched junction nucleotides: 11.

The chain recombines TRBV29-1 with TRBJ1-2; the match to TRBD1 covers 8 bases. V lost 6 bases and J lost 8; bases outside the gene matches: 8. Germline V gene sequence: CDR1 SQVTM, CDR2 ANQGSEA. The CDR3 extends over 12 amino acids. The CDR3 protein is CSVGQGAQGYTF. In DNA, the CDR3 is TGCAGCGTCGGCCAGGGGGCGCAAGGCTACACCTTC. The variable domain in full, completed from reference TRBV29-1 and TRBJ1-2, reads SAVISQKPSRDICQRGTSLTIQCQVDSQVTMMFWYRQQPGQSLTLIATANQGSEATYESGFVIDKFPISRPNLTFSTLTVSNMSPEDSSIYLCSVGQGAQGYTFGSGTRLTVV.

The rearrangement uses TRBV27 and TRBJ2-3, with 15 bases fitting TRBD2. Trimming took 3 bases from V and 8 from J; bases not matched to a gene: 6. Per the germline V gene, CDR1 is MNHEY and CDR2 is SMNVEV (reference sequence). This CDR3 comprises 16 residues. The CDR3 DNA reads TGTGCCAGCAGTTTCGGACTAGCGGGGGGGGTGGGTACGCAGTATTTT. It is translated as CASSFGLAGGVGTQYF.

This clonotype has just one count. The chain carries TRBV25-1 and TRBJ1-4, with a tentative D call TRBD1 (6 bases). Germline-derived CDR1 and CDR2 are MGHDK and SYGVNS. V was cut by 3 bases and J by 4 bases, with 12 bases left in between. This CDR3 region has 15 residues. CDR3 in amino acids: CASSEPQGLNEKLFF. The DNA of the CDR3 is TGTGCCAGCAGTGAGCCGCAGGGGCTTAATGAAAAACTGTTTTTT.

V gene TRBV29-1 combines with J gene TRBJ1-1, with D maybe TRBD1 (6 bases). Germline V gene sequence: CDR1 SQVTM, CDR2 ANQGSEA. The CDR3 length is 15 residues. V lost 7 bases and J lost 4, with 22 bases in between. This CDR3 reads CSARRNPQGSTEAFF. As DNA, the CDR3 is TGCAGCGCCCGCCGTAATCCCCAGGGGAGCACTGAAGCTTTCTTT.

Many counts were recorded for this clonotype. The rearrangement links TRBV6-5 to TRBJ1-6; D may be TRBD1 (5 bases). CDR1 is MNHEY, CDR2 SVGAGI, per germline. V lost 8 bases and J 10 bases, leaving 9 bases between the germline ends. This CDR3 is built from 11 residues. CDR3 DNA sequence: TGTGCCAGCCCGGGGCTATCACCCCTCCACTTT. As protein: CASPGLSPLHF.